This TCR beta chain is drawn from a study of blood T cell repertoires in COVID-19. Sequenced by immunoSEQ multiplex PCR; TCRdb stores in-frame clones only, minus some. The table has approximately 260,000 clones, 75% to 90% seen once; the top ten hold 2% to 2.5%. Sample: peripheral blood. The receptor was isolated from a man aged 50-59 years with acute or convalescent COVID-19.

The CDR3 here is CASSLGQGRDYGYTF. The CDR3 DNA sequence: TGCGCCAGCAGCTTGGGACAGGGTAGAGACTATGGCTACACCTTC. This chain links TRBV5-1 with TRBJ1-2, with 7 bases lining up with TRBD1. From germline, CDR1 is SGHRS and CDR2 YFSETQ. The CDR3 runs 15 residues. With V trimmed by 0 bases and J by 3 bases, 5 bases remained unmatched.